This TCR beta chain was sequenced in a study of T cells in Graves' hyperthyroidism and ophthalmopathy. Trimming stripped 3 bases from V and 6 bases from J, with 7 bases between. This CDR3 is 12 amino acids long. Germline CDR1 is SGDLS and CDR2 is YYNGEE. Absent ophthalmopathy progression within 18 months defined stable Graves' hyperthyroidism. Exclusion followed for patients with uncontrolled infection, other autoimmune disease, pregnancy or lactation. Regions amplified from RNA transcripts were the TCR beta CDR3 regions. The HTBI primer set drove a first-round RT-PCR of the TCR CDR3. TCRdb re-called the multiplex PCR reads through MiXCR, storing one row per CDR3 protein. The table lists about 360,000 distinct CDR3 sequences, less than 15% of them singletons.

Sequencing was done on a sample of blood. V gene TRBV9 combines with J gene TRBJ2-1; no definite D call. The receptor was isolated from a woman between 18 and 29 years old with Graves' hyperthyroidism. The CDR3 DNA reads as TGTGCCAGCAGCGACGCCGCCAATGAGCAGTTCTTC. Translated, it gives CASSDAANEQFF.